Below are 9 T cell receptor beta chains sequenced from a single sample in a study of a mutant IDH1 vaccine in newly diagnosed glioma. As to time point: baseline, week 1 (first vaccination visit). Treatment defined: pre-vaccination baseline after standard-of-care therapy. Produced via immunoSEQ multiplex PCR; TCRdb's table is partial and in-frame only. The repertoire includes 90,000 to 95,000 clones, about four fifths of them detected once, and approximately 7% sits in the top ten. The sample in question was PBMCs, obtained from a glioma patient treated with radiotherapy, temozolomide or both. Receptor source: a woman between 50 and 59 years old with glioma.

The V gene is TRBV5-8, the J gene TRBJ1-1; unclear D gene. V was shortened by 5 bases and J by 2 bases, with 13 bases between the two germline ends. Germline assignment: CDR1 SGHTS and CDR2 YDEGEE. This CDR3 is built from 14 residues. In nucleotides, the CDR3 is TGTGCCAGCAGTATCGTCGCACGAAACACTGAAGCTTTCTTT. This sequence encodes CASSIVARNTEAFF.

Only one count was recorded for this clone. The CDR3 DNA is TGTGCCAGCAGTGAGATCCGACTCGCGGTCTATGGCTACACCTTC. This encodes CASSEIRLAVYGYTF. This chain connects TRBV6-1 to TRBJ1-2, with D uncertain. This CDR3 is 15 amino acids long. Germline V lookup: CDR1 MNHNS, CDR2 SASEGT. Trimming left V 3 bases short and J 4 bases short, with 15 bases between.

As DNA, the CDR3 is TGTGCCAGCAGCGGACTAGCAATGGAGACCCAGTACTTC. Protein product: CASSGLAMETQYF. The chain couples TRBV7-9 to TRBJ2-5, with 8 bases that match TRBD2. The ends lost 5 bases at V and 5 bases at J; junction bases unmatched: 4. This CDR3 has 13 amino acids. Germline lookup yields CDR1 SEHNR and CDR2 FQNEAQ (reference sequence).

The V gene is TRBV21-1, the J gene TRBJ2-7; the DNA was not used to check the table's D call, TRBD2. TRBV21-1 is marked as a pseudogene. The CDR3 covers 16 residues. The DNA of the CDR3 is TGTGCCAGCAGCAAAGTGTCGGGTCCGAGGTTATACGAGCAGTACTTC. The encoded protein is CASSKVSGPRLYEQYF.

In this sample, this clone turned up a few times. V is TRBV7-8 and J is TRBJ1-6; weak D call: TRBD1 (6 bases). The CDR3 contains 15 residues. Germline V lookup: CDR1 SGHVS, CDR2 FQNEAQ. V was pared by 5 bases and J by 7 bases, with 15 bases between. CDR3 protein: CASSPRDNVNSPLHF. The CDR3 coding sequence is TGTGCCAGCAGCCCTCGGGACAATGTGAATTCACCCCTCCACTTT.

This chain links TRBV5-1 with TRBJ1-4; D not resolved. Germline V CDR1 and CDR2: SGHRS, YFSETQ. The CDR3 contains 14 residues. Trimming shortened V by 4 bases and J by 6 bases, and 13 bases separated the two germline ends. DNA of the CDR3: TGCGCCAGCAGCCCGGACGGATTGTATGAAAAACTGTTTTTT. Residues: CASSPDGLYEKLFF.

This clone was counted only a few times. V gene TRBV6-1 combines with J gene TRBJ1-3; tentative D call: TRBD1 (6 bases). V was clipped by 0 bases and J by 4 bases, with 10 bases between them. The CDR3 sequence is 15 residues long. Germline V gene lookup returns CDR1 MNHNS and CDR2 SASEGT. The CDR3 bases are TGTGCCAGCAGTGAAGCTGACGGGACAGGAAACACCATATATTTT. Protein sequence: CASSEADGTGNTIYF.

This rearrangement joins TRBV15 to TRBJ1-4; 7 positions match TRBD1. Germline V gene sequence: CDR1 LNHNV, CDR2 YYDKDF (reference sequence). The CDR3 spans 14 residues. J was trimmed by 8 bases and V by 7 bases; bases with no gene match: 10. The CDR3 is CATTTRTGGEKLFF. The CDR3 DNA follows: TGTGCCACCACGACGAGGACAGGCGGAGAAAAACTGTTTTTT.

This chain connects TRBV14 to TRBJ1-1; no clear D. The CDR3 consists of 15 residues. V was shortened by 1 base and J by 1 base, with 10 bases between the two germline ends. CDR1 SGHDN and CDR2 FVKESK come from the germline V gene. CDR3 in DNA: TGTGCCAGCAGCCAAGCGAGGCTCGCGAACACTGAAGCTTTCTTT. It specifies CASSQARLANTEAFF.